Below are 18 T cell receptor beta chains sequenced from a single sample in a study of control samples from healthy donors and cancer patients. Profiling relied on immunoSEQ multiplex PCR, and the TCRdb table lists in-frame clones only, not all of them. This sample has about 120,000 clones, with around 88% found just once. The sequencing sample was made of blood. The receptors shown here come from a middle-aged man in good health.

This sequence joins TRBV11-3 and TRBJ2-3, with a tentative D call TRBD2 (5 bases). The CDR3 contains 16 residues. Trimming stripped 5 bases from V and 4 bases from J, with 19 bases between. Germline V gene data show CDR1 as SGHNT and CDR2 as YENEEA. CDR3 coding DNA: TGTGCCAGCAGCGCCCGGGGTGGGCAGGCGGCAGATACGCAGTATTTT. The encoded protein is CASSARGGQAADTQYF.

The chain recombines TRBV5-4 with TRBJ2-1; D may be TRBD2 (5 bases). This CDR3 is built from 17 residues. Trimming left V 4 bases short and J 0 bases short, with 17 bases between. Germline V gene lookup returns CDR1 SGHNT and CDR2 YYREEE (reference sequence). CDR3 nucleotides: TGTGCCAGCAGCCCTAGGTCTGTGGGGAGCTCCTACAATGAGCAGTTCTTC. It codes for CASSPRSVGSSYNEQFF.

V usage is TRBV28 and J usage is TRBJ2-7; 11 bases align to TRBD1. The germline CDR1 and CDR2 sequences are MDHEN and SYDVKM. CDR3 length: 17 residues. V dropped 7 bases and J dropped 3; count of bases not matched to a gene: 14. CDR3 sequence reads: CASTPLGGTGGSYEQYF. The CDR3 DNA follows: TGTGCCAGCACCCCTCTGGGGGGGACAGGGGGGAGCTACGAGCAGTACTTC.

The J gene is TRBJ1-2, the V gene TRBV15; TRBD1 might be the D (5 bases). In germline, CDR1 is LNHNV, CDR2 YYDKDF (reference sequence). The CDR3 loop spans 14 amino acids. V dropped 6 bases and J dropped 4 bases, with 15 bases sitting between them. DNA of the CDR3: TGTGCCACCAGTCCTACGAAGGGGCTCTATGGCTACACCTTC. Translated, it gives CATSPTKGLYGYTF.

The genes are TRBV27 and TRBJ1-2; D might be TRBD1 (5 bases). The V end was cut by 5 bases, the J end by 6 bases, with 7 bases between. Germline CDR1 reads MNHEY; CDR2 reads SMNVEV (reference sequence). This CDR3 has 11 residues. The CDR3 spells CASSQGDGYTF. For the CDR3, the DNA is TGTGCCAGCAGTCAGGGTGATGGCTACACCTTC.

The V gene is TRBV4-1, the J gene TRBJ1-6, with TRBD1 as a possible D gene (5 bases). The CDR3 contains 15 residues. Trimming removed 1 base from V and 2 bases from J, with 6 bases in between. Germline CDR1 and CDR2: MGHRA and YSYEKL. The CDR3 is CASSQGQTYNSPLHF. The CDR3 DNA reads TGCGCCAGCAGCCAAGGACAGACCTATAATTCACCCCTCCACTTT.

V usage is TRBV4-2 and J usage is TRBJ1-5; D is perhaps TRBD1 (5 bases). The CDR3 consists of 16 residues. The germline V gene has CDR1 LGHNA and CDR2 YNFKEQ. Trimming stripped 1 base from V and 0 bases from J, with 10 bases between. The CDR3 is CASSQGDSNSNQPQHF. The CDR3 DNA sequence: TGTGCCAGCAGCCAAGGGGACTCCAATAGCAATCAGCCCCAGCATTTT.

The V and J genes are TRBV5-4 and TRBJ1-2; D perhaps matches TRBD1 (6 bases). The V and J ends lost 4 bases and 4 bases respectively, with 14 bases between them. The germline V gene has CDR1 SGHNT and CDR2 YYREEE (reference sequence). The CDR3 length is 14 residues. The CDR3 is CASSVGRDIYGYTF. Here the CDR3 DNA reads TGTGCCAGCAGCGTAGGACGGGACATCTATGGCTACACCTTC.

V and J are TRBV24-1 and TRBJ2-3; no clear D. The CDR3 totals 13 residues. V was shortened by 5 bases and J by 0 bases, with 5 bases between the two germline ends. Germline CDR1 is KGHDR and CDR2 is SFDVKD. CDR3 region: CATSVGSTDTQYF. For the CDR3, the DNA is TGTGCCACCAGTGTGGGTAGCACAGATACGCAGTATTTT.

Note on this clone: Other DNA sequences of this sample code for an identical CDR3. The chain combines TRBV9 with TRBJ1-3; D uncertain. This CDR3 is built from 14 residues. The V and J ends lost 0 bases and 0 bases respectively, with 4 bases between them. The V gene's germline CDR1 is SGDLS and CDR2 YYNGEE. The CDR3 DNA reads TGTGCCAGCAGCGTAGTAGGCTCTGGAAACACCATATATTTT. Translated: CASSVVGSGNTIYF.

The CDR3 sequence is CASTRGQGASGYTF. CDR3 coding DNA: TGTGCCTCCACCCGGGGACAGGGGGCTTCTGGCTACACCTTC. The V call is TRBV6-5, the J call TRBJ1-2; 12 nucleotides agree with TRBD1. The ends lost 11 bases at V and 7 bases at J; junction bases unmatched: 11. The CDR3 is 14 residues long. CDR1 is MNHEY, CDR2 SVGAGI, per germline.

Only one count was recorded for this clone. The rearrangement links TRBV7-2 to TRBJ2-7; 12 nucleotides align to TRBD1. Trimming cost V 1 base and J 6 bases; bases outside gene matches: 4. Germline CDR1 SGHTA, CDR2 FQGNSA. The length of the CDR3 is 15 residues. The CDR3 is CASSLGGTGGAEQYF. DNA of the CDR3: TGTGCCAGCAGCTTAGGAGGGACAGGGGGCGCCGAGCAGTACTTC. The full variable domain, in which reference TRBV7-2 and TRBJ2-7 provide the parts outside the CDR3, is GAGVSQSPSNKVTEKGKDVELRCDPISGHTALYWYRQSLGQGLEFLIYFQGNSAPDKSGLPSDRFSAERTGGSVSTLTIQRTQQEDSAVYLCASSLGGTGGAEQYFGPGTRLTVT.

Note on this clone: One end of the junction is discordant with germline, which a read error may explain. The chain uses TRBV2 and TRBJ1-2, with D hard to call. CDR3 length: 17 residues. CDR1 is SNHLY, CDR2 FYNNEI, per germline. The CDR3 protein is CASSATSGSSFNHGYTF. CDR3 bases: TGTGCCAGCAGCGCTACTTCCGGGTCCTCATTTAACCATGGCTACACCTTC.

V gene TRBV4-2 combines with J gene TRBJ2-6, with 8 bases that match TRBD1. The J segment lost 0 bases and the V segment lost 5 bases, leaving 3 bases of the junction unmatched. The CDR3 spans 16 residues. CDR1 is LGHNA and CDR2 is YNFKEQ in the germline V gene. CDR3 nucleotides: TGTGCCAGCAGCGCTGGGACAGGCTCTGGGGCCAACGTCCTGACTTTC. This codes for CASSAGTGSGANVLTF.

This sequence joins TRBV10-1 and TRBJ1-2, with TRBD1 identical over 7 bases. CDR1 and CDR2 (germline): WNHNN, SYGVQD (reference sequence). The V and J ends lost 5 bases and 8 bases, in that order; junction bases with no gene match: 8. The CDR3 loop spans 13 amino acids. DNA of the CDR3: TGCGCCAGCAGTAATCGGACAGGAGGCGGCTACACCTTC. Residues: CASSNRTGGGYTF.

The chain carries TRBV12-3 or TRBV12-4 and TRBJ2-5, with a possible D match to TRBD1 (5 bases). The V end lost 5 bases, the J end lost 1 base, and 8 bases lay between the germline ends. CDR3 length equals 13 residues. DNA of the CDR3: TGTGCCAGCAGTGACAGTACCCAAGAGACCCAGTACTTC. Encoded protein: CASSDSTQETQYF.

This chain uses TRBV3-1 (or the pseudogene TRBV3-2) with TRBJ2-1; possibly TRBD2 for D (6 bases). The CDR3 covers 14 residues. V gave up 3 bases and J gave up 8 bases, with 14 bases separating them. Germline V lookup: CDR1 LGHDT, CDR2 YNNKEL (reference sequence). CDR3: CASSQRGPLDEQFF. CDR3 coding DNA: TGTGCCAGCAGCCAGCGGGGCCCATTGGATGAGCAGTTCTTC.

The rearrangement uses TRBV30 and TRBJ1-3, with unresolved D. CDR1 and CDR2 from the germline V gene are GTSNPN and SVGIG (reference sequence). The CDR3 covers 17 residues. Trimming stripped 2 bases from V and 2 bases from J, with 19 bases between. CDR3 in DNA: TGTGCCTGGAGTCTTCGACCACCGAGGAAAGCTGGAAACACCATATATTTT. This sequence encodes CAWSLRPPRKAGNTIYF.